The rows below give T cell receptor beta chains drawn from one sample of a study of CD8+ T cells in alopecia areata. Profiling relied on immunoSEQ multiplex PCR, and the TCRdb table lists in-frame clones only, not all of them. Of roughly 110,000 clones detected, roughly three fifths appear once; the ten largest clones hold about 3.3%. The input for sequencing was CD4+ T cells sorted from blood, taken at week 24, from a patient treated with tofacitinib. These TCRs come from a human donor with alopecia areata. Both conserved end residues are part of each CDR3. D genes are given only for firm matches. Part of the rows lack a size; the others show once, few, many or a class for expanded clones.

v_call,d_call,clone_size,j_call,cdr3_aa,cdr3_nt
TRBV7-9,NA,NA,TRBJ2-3,CASSSYVLTDTQYF,TGTGCCAGCAGCTCTTACGTTCTCACAGATACGCAGTATTTT
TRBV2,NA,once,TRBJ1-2,CASTQGNGYTF,TGTGCCAGCACCCAGGGGAACGGCTACACCTTC
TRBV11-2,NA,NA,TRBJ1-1,CASSSQAGLAFF,TGTGCCAGCAGCTCACAGGCCGGGCTGGCTTTCTTT
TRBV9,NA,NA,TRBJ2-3,CASSVGMGADTQYF,TGTGCCAGCAGCGTAGGCATGGGGGCAGATACGCAGTATTTT
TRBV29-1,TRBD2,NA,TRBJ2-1,CSARRRGGAYEQFF,TGCAGCGCCCGTCGTCGCGGGGGGGCCTATGAGCAGTTCTTC
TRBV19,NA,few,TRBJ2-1,CASTDKPYNEQFF,TGTGCCAGTACCGACAAGCCCTACAATGAGCAGTTCTTC
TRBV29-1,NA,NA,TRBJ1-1,CSGRQVYTEAFF,TGCAGCGGAAGACAGGTCTATACTGAAGCTTTCTTT
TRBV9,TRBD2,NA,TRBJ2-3,CASARASGATDTQYF,TGTGCCAGCGCCCGAGCTAGCGGGGCCACAGATACGCAGTATTTT
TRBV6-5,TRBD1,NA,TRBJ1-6,CASSRQGGSPLHF,TGTGCCAGCAGCCGACAGGGCGGGTCACCCCTCCACTTT
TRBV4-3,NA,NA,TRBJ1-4,CASSPSTNEKLFF,TGCGCCAGCAGCCCGTCAACTAATGAAAAACTGTTTTTT
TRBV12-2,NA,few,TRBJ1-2,CASRLEDRRTYGYTF,TGTGCAAGTCGCTTAGAGGACCGCAGAACGTATGGCTACACCTTC
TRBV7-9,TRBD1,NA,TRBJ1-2,CASSPDRSSGYTF,TGTGCCAGCAGCCCGGACAGGTCCTCTGGCTACACCTTC
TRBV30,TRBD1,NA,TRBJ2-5,CAWTGTAQETQYF,TGTGCCTGGACCGGGACAGCCCAAGAGACCCAGTACTTC
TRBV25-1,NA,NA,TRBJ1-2,CASSDRLYGYTF,TGTGCCAGCAGTGACAGACTCTATGGCTACACCTTC
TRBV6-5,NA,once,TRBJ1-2,CASSYGVAHYGYTF,TGTGCCAGCAGTTACGGCGTCGCCCACTATGGCTACACCTTC
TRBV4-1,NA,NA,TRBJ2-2,CASSLDRTGNTGELFF,TGCGCCAGCAGCCTAGATCGGACGGGAAACACCGGGGAGCTGTTTTTT
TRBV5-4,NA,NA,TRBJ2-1,CASSLGLGVAEQFF,TGTGCCAGCAGCTTGGGTCTAGGGGTCGCGGAGCAGTTCTTC
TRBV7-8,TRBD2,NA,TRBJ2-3,CASSGLAGLGDTQYF,TGTGCCAGCAGCGGACTAGCGGGGCTTGGAGATACGCAGTATTTT
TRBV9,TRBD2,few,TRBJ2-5,CASSGAPGRGEETQYF,TGTGCCAGCAGCGGAGCCCCAGGGCGGGGGGAAGAGACCCAGTACTTC
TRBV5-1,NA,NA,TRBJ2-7,CASSTDSLARYEQYF,TGCGCCAGCAGCACGGACAGTTTGGCTAGATACGAGCAGTACTTC
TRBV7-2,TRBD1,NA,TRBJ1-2,CASRTTGGGGYTF,TGTGCCAGCAGAACCACAGGGGGGGGTGGCTACACCTTC
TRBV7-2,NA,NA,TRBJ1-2,CASSKSNYGYTF,TGTGCCAGCAGTAAATCTAACTATGGCTACACCTTC
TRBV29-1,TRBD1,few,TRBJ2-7,CSVGDRGYEQYF,TGCAGCGTTGGGGACAGGGGCTACGAGCAGTACTTC
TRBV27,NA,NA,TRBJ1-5,CASRRHLDSNQPQHF,TGTGCCAGCAGGAGACACCTTGATAGCAATCAGCCCCAGCATTTT
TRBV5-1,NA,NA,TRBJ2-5,CASRYQETQYF,TGCGCCAGCAGGTACCAAGAGACCCAGTACTTC
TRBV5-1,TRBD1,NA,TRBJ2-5,CASNEGQGGTQYF,TGCGCCAGCAACGAGGGACAGGGAGGGACCCAGTACTTC
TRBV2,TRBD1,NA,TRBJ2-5,CASSGDSQETQYF,TGTGCCAGCAGCGGGGACAGCCAAGAGACCCAGTACTTC
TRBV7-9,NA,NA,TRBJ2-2,CASSRLGNTGELFF,TGTGCCAGCAGCAGACTAGGGAACACCGGGGAGCTGTTTTTT
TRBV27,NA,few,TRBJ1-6,CASSLRVNSPLHF,TGTGCCAGCAGTTTAAGGGTTAATTCACCCCTCCACTTT
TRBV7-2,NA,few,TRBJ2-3,CASSLEPLADTQYF,TGTGCCAGCAGCTTAGAACCGCTCGCGGATACGCAGTATTTT
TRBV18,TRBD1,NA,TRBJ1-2,CASSPGTGGTYGYTF,TGTGCCAGCTCACCAGGGACAGGGGGAACCTATGGCTACACCTTC
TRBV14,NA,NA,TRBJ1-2,CASSQAGTYGYTF,TGTGCCAGCAGCCAAGCAGGGACCTATGGCTACACCTTC